The clone carrying this T cell receptor (beta chain) was picked up a small number of times. This sample is part of a study of blood T cell repertoires in COVID-19. About the study: Whether acute or convalescent, the COVID-19 samples came from the United States, Italy and Spain. Sources were T cells, B-cell-depleted T cells, or PBMCs; the material itself was cDNA or gDNA.

Per the original data handling: Reference gene primers were amplified, and this amplification served to estimate nucleated cell counts. TCRdb keeps only in-frame clones here, not all; method: immunoSEQ multiplex PCR. D and trimming come from the DNA, and the V and J calls and clone size come from that table. The table lists 200,000 to 250,000 clones, 83% of them singletons. The sequenced sample consisted of peripheral blood. The sequence came from a woman between 65 and 79 years old with active or convalescent COVID-19.

CDR3 in amino acids: CASSLFSGRGLRVPKPPNSPLHF. The CDR3 DNA sequence: TGTGCCAGCAGTCTATTTAGTGGCAGGGGGCTGCGCGTACCTAAACCGCCCAATTCACCCCTCCACTTT. The V call is TRBV6-9, the J call TRBJ1-6; 8 bases fit TRBD1. CDR3 length: 23 amino acids. Losses at the gene ends were 5 bases for V and 7 bases for J; bases not matched to a gene: 31. Germline CDR1 reads MNHGY; CDR2 reads SVAAGI.